These T cell receptor beta chains were read from a single sample in a study of T cell responses to AZD1222 COVID-19 vaccine. The table came from immunoSEQ multiplex PCR; TCRdb's copy has only in-frame clones and leaves some out. The table includes 100,000 to 150,000 clones, roughly 92% detected once. This sample comprised peripheral blood, obtained 28 days after the second AZD1222 dose. The receptor set was obtained from an adult who received the AZD1222 COVID-19 vaccine. CDR3s include the opening cysteine and the closing phenylalanine or tryptophan. D genes are given only for firm matches. Some rows have no size entry. The others give once, few or many, or a class for an expanded clone.

size: NA
D: NA
J: TRBJ1-1
V: TRBV11-3
CDR3: CASSPRAGLNTEAFF
DNA: TGTGCCAGCAGCCCGCGCGCAGGGCTGAACACTGAAGCTTTCTTT

size: NA
D: NA
J: TRBJ1-3
V: TRBV9
CDR3: CASSVDGSGNTIYF
DNA: TGTGCCAGCAGCGTAGACGGTTCTGGAAACACCATATATTTT

size: NA
D: NA
J: TRBJ1-5
V: TRBV29-1
CDR3: CSVVFSRELGNQPQHF
DNA: TGCAGCGTTGTTTTCAGTCGGGAGTTGGGCAATCAGCCCCAGCATTTT

size: NA
D: TRBD2
J: TRBJ2-7
V: TRBV15
CDR3: CATSKGLAAYEQYF
DNA: TGTGCCACCAGCAAGGGACTAGCGGCCTACGAGCAGTACTTC

size: NA
D: NA
J: TRBJ1-4
V: TRBV11-2
CDR3: CASSLQGNYEKLFF
DNA: TGTGCCAGCAGCCTACAGGGTAATTATGAAAAACTGTTTTTT

size: few
D: NA
J: TRBJ1-5
V: TRBV30
CDR3: CAWSAGTVAQHF
DNA: TGTGCCTGGAGTGCCGGGACCGTTGCCCAGCATTTT

size: NA
D: NA
J: TRBJ2-7
V: TRBV7-2
CDR3: CASSSQDYEQYF
DNA: TGTGCCAGCAGCTCTCAGGACTACGAGCAGTACTTC

size: NA
D: TRBD1
J: TRBJ2-1
V: TRBV7-2
CDR3: CASSWDRERNEQFF
DNA: TGTGCCAGCAGCTGGGACAGGGAGAGGAATGAGCAGTTCTTC

size: NA
D: NA
J: TRBJ1-1
V: TRBV29-1
CDR3: CSVESNTEAFF
DNA: TGCAGCGTTGAATCGAACACTGAAGCTTTCTTT

size: NA
D: NA
J: TRBJ1-5
V: TRBV5-1
CDR3: CASSLVGASNQPQHF
DNA: TGCGCCAGCAGCTTGGTTGGAGCTAGCAATCAGCCCCAGCATTTT